The T cell receptor beta chain described here comes from a study of technical replicates of blood from several donors. This table comes from immunoSEQ multiplex PCR, and its TCRdb copy is limited to in-frame clones, with some not included. This sample has 80,000 to 100,000 clones, with nearly 97% found just once. This CDR3 comprises 17 residues. Per germline, CDR1 SNHLY and CDR2 FYNNEI. V lost 4 bases to trimming and J lost 0 bases, with 13 bases between them. J is TRBJ2-6 and V is TRBV2; a possible D gene is TRBD1 (6 bases). The sequence derives from a human donor in good health. What was sequenced was T cells isolated from PBMCs. The CDR3 reads CASSVFGQISGANVLTF. The CDR3 DNA is TGTGCCAGCAGTGTTTTCGGACAGATCTCTGGGGCCAACGTCCTGACTTTC.